This TCR beta chain is drawn from a study of blood T cell repertoires in COVID-19. Study context: Spain, Italy and the United States supplied samples that represented acute and convalescent COVID-19. The analysed material was cDNA or gDNA that came from T cells, B-cell-depleted T cells, or PBMCs.

Some clones are missing from TCRdb's copy, which holds only in-frame ones; the method was immunoSEQ multiplex PCR. The table records 240,000 or so clones, approximately 87% of them present only once. The source of this sequence is a man aged 55 to 70 with acute or convalescent COVID-19. Sequenced: peripheral blood.

The CDR3 is CASSQDLAGGREQYF. CDR3 DNA sequence: TGCGCCAGCAGCCAAGACCTAGCGGGAGGGAGGGAGCAGTACTTC. The chain combines TRBV4-3 with TRBJ2-7; 12 bases match TRBD2. Trimming cost V 0 bases and J 7 bases; bases outside gene matches: 4. Germline V gene lookup returns CDR1 LGHNA and CDR2 YSLEER. The CDR3 is made up of 15 amino acids.